This paragraph covers one TCR beta chain sequence. Its antigen remains unidentified. No qualities accompany the bases; no much larger clone lies one base away. Starting from around 520 ng total RNA, TCRbeta-specific cDNA was produced by reverse transcription with a constant-region primer and ProtoScript II reverse transcriptase. The TCRbeta libraries were prepared through three rounds of nested multiplex PCR following a slightly modified ARM-PCR procedure. Each of the first two PCR rounds ran for approximately 10 cycles and used multiplex TRBV1-TRBV30 forward primers together with a Cbeta reverse primer. A final 25-cycle PCR with Deep VentR polymerase added sample barcodes and Illumina adapters. Amplicons of 200-500 bp were gel-purified with a QIAquick gel extraction kit before sequencing. An Illumina HiSeq 2500 was used to sequence the TCRbeta amplicons, generating 250-bp paired-end reads. In the source study's methods: Reads were quality-trimmed with Trimmomatic v0.33, and paired reads were merged with FLASH v1.2.11 to recover full CDR3 sequences. V, D and J germline segments were assigned to the rearranged TCRbeta sequences by MiGEC v1.2.1b. Clonotype statistics and Shannon-Wiener diversity indices were computed with VDJtools v1.0.0. To reduce sampling bias, subsequent analyses other than the diversity analysis used only the 250 most abundant clonotypes in each sample. TCRdb trimmed public reads at Q25 via fastp, called clones via MiXCR and kept in-frame beta chains. Every entry covers one CDR3 protein and lists the most common genes and DNA from its rows. TCRdb's processing, not the authors' own work, is the source of the V and J calls. The sample table records 300,000 to 350,000 distinct CDR3 sequences; 65% of these occur just once. The ten largest clones take up approximately 5.9% of the sample.

The sample comes from a study of tumor-infiltrating lymphocytes in primary liver carcinoma (dated by TCRdb to 2016 to 2017). For the study in its entirety: Surgical resection was performed in China between November 2015 and early 2016 on about 5 patients with histopathologically diagnosed primary liver carcinoma. Technical replicate repertoires showed high reproducibility, with mean shared-clone rates about 0.88 and correlation coefficients above 0.95. Across five regions of each liver tumor, along with adjacent normal tissue and blood, the study brought together TCRbeta repertoire sequencing, expression microarrays and whole-exome sequencing. Tumors of the five patients were stage T1-T3 N0M0 with maximum diameters of 4.2 to 10 cm. TCRbeta repertoire sequencing covered 35 specimens from 5 patients: 25 or so tumor regions, 5 adjacent noncancerous liver tissues and 5 peripheral blood samples. Roughly 3.5 to 7.5 million productive TCRbeta reads were obtained per sample, and no significant difference in read depth was found between tissue types. Of the five patients, three men and two women aged 30 to 69 years, four had hepatocellular carcinoma and one had combined HCC and intrahepatic cholangiocarcinoma.

General study outcomes and caveats: Consistent with antigen-driven expansion, pairs of tumor regions showed higher repertoire overlap (mean roughly 35%) than either tumor-adjacent pairs (approximately 17%) or tumor-blood pairs (roughly 14%). Only the TCR beta chain was sequenced, which likely underestimates true repertoire diversity because unpaired alpha chains were not captured. With just four to six patients in the study, the authors point out that the findings should be validated in a larger study. A significantly larger repertoire fraction was made up by the top 250 clones in tumors than in blood (p = 0.039). Comparison of CD4+ and CD8+ T cell repertoires was precluded by the use of bulk unsorted samples.

TRIzol reagent was used to extract blood RNA from unsorted whole blood, while the DNeasy Blood & Tissue kit provided the germline DNA. Patients had chronic HBV infection and were treatment-naive at sampling. Approximately 4.1 milliliters of peripheral blood were collected into K2EDTA tubes before surgery. V and J are truncated by 1 base and 6 bases respectively, leaving an intervening sequence of 11 bases. Taken from the germline V gene, the CDR1 and CDR2 loops are SGHRS and YFSETQ. The CDR3 contains 13 residues, cysteine and phenylalanine counted. Only the CDR3 portion is preserved as DNA: 39 bases, with reading frame beginning at the first base.

Sequencing used peripheral blood. This sequence uses TRBV5-1 and TRBJ2-7; the D region possibly corresponds to TRBD2 (5 bases align). This clonotype was obtained from a man in his forties or fifties with primary liver carcinoma and hepatitis B virus infection. The nucleotide sequence reads as follows: TGCGCCAGCAGCTTGTACGGGATTTCCGAGCAGTACTTC. It translates as CASSLYGISEQYF.